The 30 T cell receptor beta chains given below trace back to one sample, sequenced in a study of T cell changes during pregnancy in multiple sclerosis. Sequencing used immunoSEQ multiplex PCR; TCRdb keeps in-frame clones, though not all of them. The repertoire holds 40,000 or so clones, with approximately 90% as singletons. The sample here was peripheral blood, taken before pregnancy. Receptors were obtained from a female donor with multiple sclerosis, enrolled in a pregnancy study.

The CDR3 reads CASSPPVTSGGREQYF. The CDR3, as DNA: TGTGCCAGCTCACCACCGGTAACTAGCGGGGGACGGGAGCAGTACTTC. The chain is built from TRBV18 and TRBJ2-7; 11 bases are a match to TRBD2. The junction had 8 bases not matched to a gene; V was cut back by 0 bases and J by 7 bases. The CDR3 spans 16 residues. Looked up from germline, CDR1 is KGHSH and CDR2 is LQKENI.

The CDR3, as DNA: TGTGCCAGCAGAACCTTTGGACAGGCTGAAGCTTTCTTT. It codes for CASRTFGQAEAFF. This rearrangement joins TRBV6-5 to TRBJ1-1; 7 positions match TRBD1. CDR1 is MNHEY and CDR2 is SVGAGI in the germline V gene. V lost 6 bases, J lost 6 bases, and 7 bases stayed unmatched. The CDR3 has 13 residues.

The chain links TRBV11-2 to TRBJ2-5; TRBD2 matches 10 bases. V lost 0 bases and J lost 5; bases outside the gene matches: 12. Germline V gene sequence: CDR1 SGHAT, CDR2 FQNNGV. This CDR3 is 18 amino acids long. The CDR3 loop is CASSLDPASGRARETQYF. The CDR3 bases are TGTGCCAGCAGCTTAGATCCGGCCAGCGGGAGGGCTAGGGAGACCCAGTACTTC.

The chain carries TRBV9 and TRBJ2-5; TRBD2 might be the D (8 bases). V was clipped by 3 bases and J by 4 bases, with 16 bases between them. The CDR3 runs to 15 residues. CDR1 and CDR2 from the germline V gene are SGDLS and YYNGEE. CDR3 DNA: TGTGCCAGCAGCGAGGGGGCGGGAGGTGGAGAGACCCAGTACTTC. Protein product: CASSEGAGGGETQYF.

The gene calls are TRBV10-3 and TRBJ2-7; 8 nucleotides line up with TRBD2. CDR3 size: 16 residues. With 2 bases clipped from V and 4 bases from J, the junction kept 10 bases outside the gene matches. Per the germline V gene, CDR1 is ENHRY and CDR2 is SYGVKD. CDR3 amino acids: CAISERIAGSPYEQYF. In DNA form, the CDR3 reads TGTGCCATCAGTGAGAGAATAGCGGGATCTCCATACGAGCAGTACTTC.

V gene TRBV7-9 combines with J gene TRBJ1-4; TRBD1 matches 8 bases. The CDR3 loop spans 14 amino acids. V shed 3 bases, J shed 6 bases, and the junction held 3 bases outside the gene matches. Per the germline V gene, CDR1 is SEHNR and CDR2 is FQNEAQ (reference sequence). The CDR3 reads CASSLTGVYEKLFF. Written as DNA, the CDR3 is TGTGCCAGCAGCTTGACAGGGGTTTATGAAAAACTGTTTTTT.

The chain carries TRBV28 and TRBJ2-5; TRBD2 aligns across 8 bases. The CDR3 is 14 residues long. CDR1 MDHEN and CDR2 SYDVKM come from the germline V gene. The ends lost 6 bases at V and 5 bases at J; junction bases unmatched: 8. The CDR3 DNA reads TGTGCCAGCAGCCTGAGCGGGAGAGCTGAGACCCAGTACTTC. As protein: CASSLSGRAETQYF.

The rearrangement uses TRBV4-3 and TRBJ2-3, with D possibly being TRBD2 (6 bases). The CDR3 sequence is 13 residues long. The V gene lost 3 bases and the J gene lost 9 bases, with 13 bases spanning the gap. Germline values: CDR1 LGHNA, CDR2 YSLEER. DNA of the CDR3: TGCGCCAGCAGCCAGGAGACGGAGGGAACGCAGTATTTT. Protein: CASSQETEGTQYF.

The chain employs TRBV28 and TRBJ2-7; possible D gene TRBD1, 6 bases. V lost 4 bases and J lost 9, with 13 bases in between. The CDR3 contains 12 residues. The germline gives CDR1 MDHEN, CDR2 SYDVKM. CDR3 DNA sequence: TGTGCCAGCAGTTCTCCCCAGGGGTTGCAGTACTTC. Protein: CASSSPQGLQYF.

The chain is built from TRBV6-1 and TRBJ2-7, with a tentative D call TRBD2 (5 bases). The CDR3 spans 14 residues. Trimming cost V 10 bases and J 0 bases, with 16 bases left between them. Germline V gives CDR1 MNHNS, CDR2 SASEGT. The DNA of the CDR3 is TGTGCCACCTTTGGTCGGGATACCTCCTACGAGCAGTACTTC. Translated: CATFGRDTSYEQYF.

The chain has TRBV7-8 and TRBJ1-2, with a tentative D call TRBD1 (5 bases). The CDR3 extends over 16 amino acids. Trimming took 1 base from V and 5 from J, leaving 17 bases between them. Germline CDR1 and CDR2: SGHVS and FQNEAQ. CDR3 in amino acids: CASSLEGEGPRYGYTF. The CDR3 nucleotides read TGTGCCAGCAGCTTAGAAGGGGAGGGTCCTAGGTATGGCTACACCTTC.

This chain uses TRBV7-9 with TRBJ2-2, with D tentatively TRBD2 (5 bases). The CDR3 contains 13 residues. The ends were cut back, 3 bases at V and 4 bases at J, with 6 bases in the middle. Germline V gene lookup returns CDR1 SEHNR and CDR2 FQNEAQ (reference sequence). The CDR3 DNA reads TGTGCCAGCAGCTTGAGCGGCACCGGGGAGCTGTTTTTT. Residues: CASSLSGTGELFF.

The CDR3 coding sequence is TGTGCCAGCAGTGAACGGGATACTTGGAATGAGCAGTTCTTC. It is translated as CASSERDTWNEQFF. The chain employs TRBV2 and TRBJ2-1, with a possible D match to TRBD2 (5 bases). The CDR3 covers 14 residues. The germline V gene encodes CDR1 SNHLY and CDR2 FYNNEI. Trimming left V 2 bases short and J 7 bases short, with 12 bases between.

This chain links TRBV7-9 with TRBJ2-7; weak D call: TRBD2 (5 bases). This CDR3 is 16 amino acids long. Trimming removed 6 bases at V and 1 base at J, with 19 bases between. The germline V gene has CDR1 SEHNR and CDR2 FQNEAQ (reference sequence). Here the CDR3 DNA reads TGTGCCAGCAGTCCCCGCTTGGCGGGCACTTCCTACGAGCAGTACTTC. Encoded protein: CASSPRLAGTSYEQYF.

This clone was seen only once. The V call is TRBV4-2, the J call TRBJ2-5; D may be TRBD2 (7 bases). Germline assignment: CDR1 LGHNA and CDR2 YNFKEQ. This CDR3 spans 16 amino acids. V shed 0 bases and J shed 9 bases, with 20 bases lying between them. CDR3 region: CASSQDQGSGMGAQYF. CDR3 nucleotide sequence: TGTGCCAGCAGCCAAGATCAGGGGAGCGGGATGGGGGCCCAGTACTTC.

V usage is TRBV6-5 and J usage is TRBJ2-7; D not certain. Trimming shortened V by 6 bases and J by 3 bases, and 9 bases separated the two germline ends. The CDR3 totals 12 residues. CDR1 is MNHEY and CDR2 is SVGAGI in the germline V gene. Written as DNA, the CDR3 is TGTGCCAGCAGACGTGACATCTACGAGCAGTACTTC. This sequence encodes CASRRDIYEQYF.

The chain couples TRBV28 to TRBJ1-2; D gene unclear. The V gene lost 6 bases and the J gene lost 5 bases, with 10 bases spanning the gap. The CDR3 length is 12 residues. CDR1 MDHEN and CDR2 SYDVKM come from the germline V gene. This CDR3 reads CASSPGSYGYTF. The CDR3 DNA reads as TGTGCCAGCAGCCCCGGGAGTTATGGCTACACCTTC.

This chain connects TRBV5-1 to TRBJ1-4; D is unclear. This CDR3 contains 13 residues. V was pared by 0 bases and J by 10 bases, with 10 bases between. Per germline, CDR1 SGHRS and CDR2 YFSETQ. CDR3 coding DNA: TGCGCCAGCAGCTTGGCGGTCGGCGGAAAACTGTTTTTT. Its translation: CASSLAVGGKLFF.

This clone was recorded once. This chain connects TRBV6-6 to TRBJ2-1; the match to TRBD2 covers 14 bases. The CDR3 contains 16 residues. Germline CDR1 is MNHNY and CDR2 is SVGAGI (reference sequence). V was clipped by 2 bases and J by 8 bases; unmatched bases: 5. The CDR3 nucleotides are TGTGCCAGCAGTTACCCTGGGACTAGCGGGAGCGATGAGCAGTTCTTC. Translated: CASSYPGTSGSDEQFF.

V usage is TRBV27 and J usage is TRBJ2-3; D may be TRBD1 (6 bases). CDR3 length: 12 residues. Germline CDR1 MNHEY, CDR2 SMNVEV (reference sequence). V lost 3 bases and J lost 9, with 10 bases in between. The CDR3 coding sequence is TGTGCCAGCAGTTTTAAGGGGGTAACGCAGTATTTT. It encodes CASSFKGVTQYF.

The chain has TRBV9 and TRBJ1-1; 7 bases agree with TRBD1. CDR1 is SGDLS, CDR2 YYNGEE, per germline. Trimming at V came to 3 bases and at J to 0 bases, leaving 11 bases not matched to a gene. The CDR3 length is 17 residues. The DNA for the CDR3 is TGTGCCAGCAGCGAAGGGGGCCCCCCCTTGCTGAACACTGAAGCTTTCTTT. Translating it yields CASSEGGPPLLNTEAFF.

The genes are TRBV5-6 and TRBJ2-5; 9 bases are shared with TRBD1. CDR1 SGHDT and CDR2 YYEEEE come from the germline V gene. Trimming cost V 4 bases and J 5 bases; bases outside gene matches: 9. This CDR3 contains 15 residues. CDR3 loop: CASSRYGTGHETQYF. The CDR3 nucleotides are TGTGCCAGCAGCCGCTATGGGACAGGGCACGAGACCCAGTACTTC.

The chain couples TRBV27 to TRBJ1-5; 7 nucleotides align to TRBD1. The CDR3 is 15 residues long. With V trimmed by 0 bases and J by 9 bases, 8 bases remained unmatched. From germline, CDR1 is MNHEY and CDR2 SMNVEV (reference sequence). In DNA, the CDR3 is TGTGCCAGCAGTTTATCAGGGACAGTCCAGGGGCCCCAGCATTTT. Its protein is CASSLSGTVQGPQHF.

This chain links TRBV10-3 with TRBJ2-1, with 10 bases lining up with TRBD1. CDR3 length: 16 residues. Losses at the gene ends were 2 bases for V and 8 bases for J; bases not matched to a gene: 9. Germline assignment: CDR1 ENHRY and CDR2 SYGVKD. The CDR3 spells CAISEGPGQGIYEQFF. The CDR3 DNA is TGTGCCATCAGTGAGGGGCCGGGACAGGGGATCTATGAGCAGTTCTTC.

For the CDR3, the DNA is TGCGCCAGCAGCCAAGGAAGCGGGGGGTATTTCAATGAGCAGTTCTTC. Its protein product is CASSQGSGGYFNEQFF. The gene calls are TRBV4-3 and TRBJ2-1, with TRBD2 matching over 9 bases. J lost 6 bases, V lost 1 base, and 7 bases had no gene match. The CDR3 covers 16 residues. Germline V gene lookup returns CDR1 LGHNA and CDR2 YSLEER.

This clone was detected once. J is TRBJ2-5 and V is TRBV6-1; 10 bases are shared with TRBD2. CDR1 and CDR2 from the germline V gene are MNHNS and SASEGT. J lost 9 bases, V lost 7 bases, and 11 bases had no gene match. The CDR3 contains 14 residues. The CDR3 spells CASTEDPAGGSQYF. CDR3 nucleotides: TGTGCCAGCACCGAAGACCCAGCGGGAGGGTCCCAGTACTTC.

V gene TRBV30 combines with J gene TRBJ2-6; 8 nucleotides match TRBD2. J lost 2 bases, V lost 8 bases, and 8 bases had no gene match. This CDR3 is 15 amino acids long. Per the germline V gene, CDR1 is GTSNPN and CDR2 is SVGIG (reference sequence). CDR3: CAMDSGRTGANVLTF. CDR3 DNA sequence: TGTGCCATGGACAGCGGGAGAACTGGGGCCAACGTCCTGACTTTC.

The chain joins TRBV6-4 to TRBJ2-1, with 8 bases lining up with TRBD1. Germline V gene data show CDR1 as MRHNA and CDR2 as SNTAGT. The V and J ends lost 3 bases and 2 bases, in that order; junction bases with no gene match: 6. CDR3 length: 16 residues. The DNA for the CDR3 is TGTGCCAGCAGTGAGACACCGACAGGGGCCTACAATGAGCAGTTCTTC. The encoded protein is CASSETPTGAYNEQFF.

This chain links TRBV5-1 with TRBJ2-1; 11 bases map to TRBD2. Germline assignment: CDR1 SGHRS and CDR2 YFSETQ. V lost 4 bases and J lost 2; bases outside the gene matches: 2. This CDR3 has 15 amino acids. CDR3 amino acids: CASSQTSGAYNEQFF. CDR3 sequence (DNA): TGCGCCAGCAGCCAGACTAGCGGGGCCTACAATGAGCAGTTCTTC.

The chain joins TRBV5-4 to TRBJ1-1, with no clear D. CDR1 SGHNT and CDR2 YYREEE come from the germline V gene (reference sequence). The CDR3 contains 14 residues. The V gene lost 4 bases and the J gene lost 4 bases, with 14 bases spanning the gap. The CDR3 coding sequence is TGTGCCAGCAGCACCTCGAGTCGGGTCACTGAAGCTTTCTTT. It specifies CASSTSSRVTEAFF. Drawing the rest from reference TRBV5-4 and TRBJ1-1, the complete variable domain is ETGVTQSPTHLIKTRGQQVTLRCSSQSGHNTVSWYQQALGQGPQFIFQYYREEENGRGNFPPRFSGLQFPNYSSELNVNALELDDSALYLCASSTSSRVTEAFFGQGTRLTVV.